This TCR beta chain came from a study of T cells in Graves' hyperthyroidism and ophthalmopathy. Study-wide results and caveats: Among clonotypes expanded in thyroid above 0.001, most were also found in blood.

This clonotype was found a few times. No antigen is known for it. CDR3 length: 15 residues. The germline V gene encodes CDR1 SGHRS and CDR2 YFSETQ. V was pared by 0 bases and J by 6 bases, with 12 bases between. Amplified regions were TCR beta CDR3 sequences from RNA transcripts. With the HTBI primer set, the TCR CDR3 went through a first round of RT-PCR. TCRdb passed the multiplex PCR reads through MiXCR, listing each CDR3 protein once. Found here are 150,000 or so distinct CDR3 sequences, over 20% of them singletons; the top ten hold around two thirds. This chain joins TRBV5-1 and TRBJ1-4; D possibly corresponds to TRBD1 (6 bases). The source is a woman in her 50s with Graves' hyperthyroidism that later progressed to Graves' ophthalmopathy. The specimen was blood. CDR3 amino acids: CASSLADRRDEKLFF. The CDR3 DNA follows: TGCGCCAGCAGCTTGGCTGACAGGAGAGATGAAAAACTGTTTTTT. Together with reference TRBV5-1 and TRBJ1-4, the CDR3 gives the full variable domain: KAGVTQTPRYLIKTRGQQVTLSCSPISGHRSVSWYQQTPGQGLQFLFEYFSETQRNKGNFPGRFSGRQFSNSRSEMNVSTLELGDSALYLCASSLADRRDEKLFFGSGTQLSVL.